Presented here are 8 T cell receptor beta chains from one specimen sequenced in a study of shared clonotypes between healthy human individuals. Profiling relied on immunoSEQ multiplex PCR, and the TCRdb table lists in-frame clones only, not all of them. The table shows around 2.5 million clones, with 80% to 95% occurring only once. Input material: naive CD4+ T cells from PBMCs. The subset is: CD45RA+ positively selected. The receptors stem from a man younger than 35 in good health. Some clones in this sample may be carry-over from other donors' samples.

In its sample, this clone was seen a few times. The sample contains more than one DNA sequence encoding this CDR3. The chain links TRBV11-2 to TRBJ2-5; no firm D call. Per the germline V gene, CDR1 is SGHAT and CDR2 is FQNNGV. V was pared by 4 bases and J by 5 bases, with 2 bases between. There are 10 residues in the CDR3. The CDR3 bases are TGTGCCAGCAGCTCGGAGACCCAGTACTTC. Residues: CASSSETQYF. The full variable domain, in which reference TRBV11-2 and TRBJ2-5 provide the parts outside the CDR3, is EAGVAQSPRYKIIEKRQSVAFWCNPISGHATLYWYQQILGQGPKLLIQFQNNGVVDDSQLPKDRFSAERLKGVDSTLKIQPAKLEDSAVYLCASSSETQYFGPGTRLLVL.

This clone was detected once. The genes are TRBV11-2 and TRBJ2-5; TRBD1 or TRBD2 may be the D gene (5 bases each). The better agreement between TRBJ2-7 and the DNA end casts doubt on the J call. The CDR3 extends over 16 amino acids. From germline, CDR1 is SGHAT and CDR2 FQNNGV. Here the CDR3 DNA reads TGTGCCAGCAGTCTACCTTGGCCAGGGAGCTCCTACGAGCAGTACTTC. This sequence encodes CASSLPWPGSSYEQYF.

The chain has TRBV21-1 and TRBJ2-7; the table calls TRBD1, which could not be checked here. TRBV21-1 is termed a pseudogene. The CDR3 runs to 14 residues. In nucleotides, the CDR3 is TGTGCCAGCACCCACAGGGTCCCCTCCTACGAGCAGTACTTC. Amino acids: CASTHRVPSYEQYF.

This clone was counted once. This chain connects TRBV5-1 to TRBJ2-7; the D gene could be TRBD1 or TRBD2 (7 bases each). The CDR3 spans 15 residues. Trimming left V 5 bases short and J 3 bases short, with 18 bases between. CDR1 is SGHRS, CDR2 YFSETQ, per germline. The CDR3 reads CASRLQGRAYYEQYF. The CDR3, as DNA: TGCGCCAGCAGATTACAGGGGAGGGCCTACTACGAGCAGTACTTC.

The rearrangement links TRBV5-1 to TRBJ2-7; 7 bases are a match to TRBD1. The CDR3 extends over 15 amino acids. V lost 3 bases, J lost 0 bases, and 6 bases stayed unmatched. Germline lookup yields CDR1 SGHRS and CDR2 YFSETQ. CDR3 in amino acids: CASSWRQGSSYEQYF. For the CDR3, the DNA is TGCGCCAGCAGCTGGAGACAGGGCAGCTCCTACGAGCAGTACTTC.

The V gene is TRBV19, the J gene TRBJ2-1; TRBD1 agrees at 7 bases. V lost 2 bases to trimming and J lost 5 bases; unmatched junction nucleotides: 9. The CDR3 has 16 residues. Germline-derived CDR1 and CDR2 are LNHDA and SQIVND (reference sequence). The CDR3 nucleotides read TGTGCCAGTAGTATATACAGGGGAATAGGGGACAATGAGCAGTTCTTC. Its protein product is CASSIYRGIGDNEQFF.

The chain joins TRBV28 to TRBJ1-2; no clear D. V shed 5 bases and J shed 8 bases, with 12 bases lying between them. This CDR3 has 12 amino acids. CDR1 is MDHEN, CDR2 SYDVKM, per germline. As DNA, the CDR3 is TGTGCCAGCAGTCAGCGACCCCTGGGCTACACCTTC. This codes for CASSQRPLGYTF.

This clone occurred a few times. The rearrangement joins TRBV29-1 to TRBJ1-4; D possibly corresponds to TRBD1 (5 bases). With 7 bases removed from V and 6 bases from J, the gap between germline ends came to 12 bases. Germline lookup yields CDR1 SQVTM and CDR2 ANQGSEA. This CDR3 spans 12 amino acids. Here the CDR3 reads CSAGHPDEKLFF. The DNA of the CDR3 is TGCAGCGCCGGACATCCGGATGAAAAACTGTTTTTT.